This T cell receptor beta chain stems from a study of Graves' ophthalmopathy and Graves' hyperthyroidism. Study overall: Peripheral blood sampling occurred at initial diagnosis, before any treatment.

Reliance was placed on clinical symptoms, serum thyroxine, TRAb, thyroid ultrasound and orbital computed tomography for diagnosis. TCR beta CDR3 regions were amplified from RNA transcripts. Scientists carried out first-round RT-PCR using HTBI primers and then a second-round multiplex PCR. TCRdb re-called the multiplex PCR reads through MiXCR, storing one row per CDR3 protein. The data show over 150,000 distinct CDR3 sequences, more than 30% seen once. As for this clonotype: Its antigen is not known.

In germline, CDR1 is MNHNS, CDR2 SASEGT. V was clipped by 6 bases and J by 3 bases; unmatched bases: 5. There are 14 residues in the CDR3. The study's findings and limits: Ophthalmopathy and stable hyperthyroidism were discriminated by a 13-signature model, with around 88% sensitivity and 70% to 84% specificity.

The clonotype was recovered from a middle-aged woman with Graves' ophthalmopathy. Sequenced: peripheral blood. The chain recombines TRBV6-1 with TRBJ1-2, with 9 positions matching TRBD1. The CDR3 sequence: CASSWGQGDYGYTF. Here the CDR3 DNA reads TGTGCCAGCAGCTGGGGACAGGGAGACTATGGCTACACCTTC.